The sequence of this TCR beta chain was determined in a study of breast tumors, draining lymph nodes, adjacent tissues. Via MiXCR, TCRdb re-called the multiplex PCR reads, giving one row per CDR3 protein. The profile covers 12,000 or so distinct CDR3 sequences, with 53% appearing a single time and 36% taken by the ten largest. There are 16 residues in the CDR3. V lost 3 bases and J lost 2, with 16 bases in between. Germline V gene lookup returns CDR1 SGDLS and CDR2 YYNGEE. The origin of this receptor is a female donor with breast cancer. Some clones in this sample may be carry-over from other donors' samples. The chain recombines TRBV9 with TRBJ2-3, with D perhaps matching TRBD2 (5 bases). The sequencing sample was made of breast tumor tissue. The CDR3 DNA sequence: TGTGCCAGCAGCGCTGAAGGAAGAGGGTACACAGATACGCAGTATTTT. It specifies CASSAEGRGYTDTQYF.